This TCR beta chain was identified in a study of T cells in Graves' hyperthyroidism and ophthalmopathy. CDR3 size: 11 residues. The germline V gene encodes CDR1 GTSNPN and CDR2 SVGIG (reference sequence). V dropped 0 bases and J dropped 4 bases, with 3 bases sitting between them. There are many counts of this clonotype. Amplified regions were TCR beta CDR3 sequences from RNA transcripts. Researchers ran a first-round RT-PCR on the TCR CDR3 using the HTBI primer set. TCRdb ran MiXCR on the multiplex PCR reads and lists one entry per CDR3 protein. The sample includes under 400,000 distinct CDR3 sequences, roughly 15% of them seen just once. It was uncontrolled infection, other autoimmune disease, pregnancy or lactation that excluded patients.

The chain carries TRBV30 and TRBJ2-5; D remains unclear. The sequenced sample consisted of blood. This sequence was found in a woman in her sixties with Graves' ophthalmopathy. The CDR3 here is CAWSVGETQYF. As DNA, the CDR3 is TGTGCCTGGAGTGTTGGAGAGACCCAGTACTTC.